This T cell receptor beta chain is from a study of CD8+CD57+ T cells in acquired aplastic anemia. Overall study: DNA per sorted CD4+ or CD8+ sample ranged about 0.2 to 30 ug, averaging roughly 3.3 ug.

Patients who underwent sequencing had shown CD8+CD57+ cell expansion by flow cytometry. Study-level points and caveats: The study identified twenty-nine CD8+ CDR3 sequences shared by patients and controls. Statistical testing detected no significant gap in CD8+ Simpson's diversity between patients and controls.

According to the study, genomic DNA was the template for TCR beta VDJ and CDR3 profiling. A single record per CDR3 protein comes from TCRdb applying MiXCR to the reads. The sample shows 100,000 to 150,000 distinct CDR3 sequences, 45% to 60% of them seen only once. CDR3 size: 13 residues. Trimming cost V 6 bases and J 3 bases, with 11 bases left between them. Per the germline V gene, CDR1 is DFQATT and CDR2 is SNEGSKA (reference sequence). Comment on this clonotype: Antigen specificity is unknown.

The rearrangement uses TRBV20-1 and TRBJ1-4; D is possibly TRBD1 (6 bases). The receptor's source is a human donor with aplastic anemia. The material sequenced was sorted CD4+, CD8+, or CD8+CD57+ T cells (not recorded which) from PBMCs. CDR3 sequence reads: CSAEGGANEKLFF. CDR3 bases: TGCAGTGCCGAGGGGGGTGCTAATGAAAAACTGTTTTTT.